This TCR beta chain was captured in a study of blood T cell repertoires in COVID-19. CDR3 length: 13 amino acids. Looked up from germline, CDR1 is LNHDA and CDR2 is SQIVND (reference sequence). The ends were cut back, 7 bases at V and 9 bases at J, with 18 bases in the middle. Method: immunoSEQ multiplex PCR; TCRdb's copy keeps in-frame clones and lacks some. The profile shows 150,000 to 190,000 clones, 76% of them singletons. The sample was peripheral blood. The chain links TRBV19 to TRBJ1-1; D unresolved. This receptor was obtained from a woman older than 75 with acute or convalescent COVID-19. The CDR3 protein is CASTLHGREKAFF. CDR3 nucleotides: TGTGCCAGTACCTTACATGGCCGGGAAAAAGCTTTCTTT.